This T cell receptor beta chain was recovered during a study of T cell responses to AZD1222 COVID-19 vaccine. CDR1 SNHLY and CDR2 FYNNEI come from the germline V gene. This CDR3 spans 13 amino acids. Trimming shortened V by 6 bases and J by 8 bases, and 16 bases separated the two germline ends. Measured with immunoSEQ multiplex PCR; TCRdb has only the in-frame clones, and not every one. The sample lists 130,000 or so clones; 70% to 85% were seen once. This rearrangement joins TRBV2 to TRBJ1-1, with D possibly being TRBD1 (5 bases). The source of this sequence is an adult who received the AZD1222 COVID-19 vaccine. Source: peripheral blood, taken 28 days after the second AZD1222 dose. For the CDR3, the DNA is TGTGCCAGCAGGGGGGACGGGACGCAGGAAGCTTTCTTT. Translating it yields CASRGDGTQEAFF.